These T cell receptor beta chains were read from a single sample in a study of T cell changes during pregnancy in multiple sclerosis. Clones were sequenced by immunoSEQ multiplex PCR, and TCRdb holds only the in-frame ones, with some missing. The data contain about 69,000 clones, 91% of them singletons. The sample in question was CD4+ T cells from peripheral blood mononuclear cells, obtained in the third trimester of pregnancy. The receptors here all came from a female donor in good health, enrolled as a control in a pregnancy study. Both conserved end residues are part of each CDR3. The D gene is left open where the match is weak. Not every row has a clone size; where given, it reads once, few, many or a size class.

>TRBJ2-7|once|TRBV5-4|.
CASSLLGGATYEQYF
TGTGCCAGCAGCTTGCTGGGGGGGGCTACCTACGAGCAGTACTTC
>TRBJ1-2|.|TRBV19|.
CASRTPGRENYGYTF
TGTGCCAGTAGAACACCCGGCAGGGAAAACTATGGCTACACCTTC
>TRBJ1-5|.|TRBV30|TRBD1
CAWMRQGGNQPQHF
TGTGCCTGGATGAGACAGGGCGGGAATCAGCCCCAGCATTTT
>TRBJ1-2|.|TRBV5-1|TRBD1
CASSLGTGGYDGYTF
TGCGCCAGCAGCCTAGGGACAGGGGGATATGATGGCTACACCTTC
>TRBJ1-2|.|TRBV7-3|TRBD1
CASSYDRGLNGYTF
TGTGCCAGCAGCTACGACAGGGGGTTAAATGGCTACACCTTC
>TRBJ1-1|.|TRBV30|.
CAWSVFSFAVVF
TGTGCCTGGAGTGTCTTCTCGTTTGCAGTGGTCTTT
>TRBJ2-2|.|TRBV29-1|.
CSVALEGAVSGGELFF
TGCAGCGTAGCCCTGGAGGGGGCCGTTTCAGGCGGGGAGCTGTTTTTT
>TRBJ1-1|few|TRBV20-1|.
CSASQGTEAFF
TGCAGTGCTAGTCAGGGGACTGAAGCTTTCTTT
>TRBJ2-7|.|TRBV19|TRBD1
CASSIQGVPSYEQYF
TGTGCCAGTAGTATACAGGGGGTGCCTTCCTACGAGCAGTACTTC
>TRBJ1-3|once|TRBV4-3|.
CASSQDAGSGNTIYF
TGCGCCAGCAGCCAAGATGCGGGGTCGGGAAACACCATATATTTT
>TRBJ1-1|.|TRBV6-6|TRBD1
CASSSRQGVGTEAFF
TGTGCCAGCAGTTCCCGACAGGGGGTAGGCACTGAAGCTTTCTTT
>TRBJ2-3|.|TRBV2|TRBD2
CASKRDAQGGDTQYF
TGTGCCAGCAAGCGGGATGCGCAGGGAGGAGATACGCAGTATTTT
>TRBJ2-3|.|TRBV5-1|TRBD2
CASSLPRLAGDVDTQYF
TGCGCCAGCAGCTTGCCGAGACTAGCGGGGGATGTAGATACGCAGTATTTT
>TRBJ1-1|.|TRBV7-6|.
CASSLGNGMNTEAFF
TGTGCCAGCAGCTTAGGTAACGGGATGAACACTGAAGCTTTCTTT
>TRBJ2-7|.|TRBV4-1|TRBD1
CASSPKPGQGAGEQYF
TGCGCCAGCAGCCCGAAACCGGGACAGGGGGCCGGCGAGCAGTACTTC